A single sample gave rise to the 27 T cell receptor beta chains below, sequenced in a study of cytomegalovirus exposure and HLA in healthy donors. Primers: 60 Vbeta forward and 13 Jbeta reverse. Clones were read by immunoSEQ multiplex PCR, and TCRdb kept only the in-frame ones, dropping some. The data contain about 170,000 clones, more than 70% of them seen just once; the ten biggest clones take up about 0.4%. Material: PBMCs. The source of these receptors is a boy between 2 and 10 years old in good health and CMV-seronegative.

The rearrangement joins TRBV25-1 to TRBJ1-6, with 8 bases fitting TRBD1. The length of the CDR3 is 13 residues. Germline V gene data show CDR1 as MGHDK and CDR2 as SYGVNS. V was pared by 7 bases and J by 8 bases, with 4 bases of the junction left unmatched. The DNA of the CDR3 is TGTGCCAGCACCCTGACAGGGGATTCACCCCTCCACTTT. This gives the protein CASTLTGDSPLHF. The full variable domain, in which reference TRBV25-1 and TRBJ1-6 provide the parts outside the CDR3, is EADIYQTPRYLVIGTGKKITLECSQTMGHDKMYWYQQDPGMELHLIHYSYGVNSTEKGDLSSESTVSRIRTEHFPLTLESARPSHTSQYLCASTLTGDSPLHFGNGTRLTVT.

V is TRBV18 and J is TRBJ2-5; tentative D call: TRBD1 (6 bases). Germline V lookup: CDR1 KGHSH, CDR2 LQKENI. Trimming removed 6 bases at V and 1 base at J, with 12 bases between. CDR3 size: 14 residues. This CDR3 is CASSADRTQETQYF. The CDR3 DNA follows: TGTGCCAGCTCGGCGGACAGAACCCAAGAGACCCAGTACTTC.

This chain connects TRBV4-2 to TRBJ2-7; 7 bases match TRBD2. The CDR3 loop spans 13 amino acids. Germline V gene data show CDR1 as LGHNA and CDR2 as YNFKEQ. V lost 6 bases and J lost 7; bases outside the gene matches: 9. The CDR3 reads CASRLAAEGEQYF. The CDR3 DNA follows: TGTGCCAGCAGGCTAGCGGCGGAGGGGGAGCAGTACTTC.

The chain links TRBV11-2 to TRBJ2-3; 14 bases align to TRBD2. This CDR3 has 17 amino acids. Unmatched junction bases numbered 8, after V lost 4 bases and J lost 5 bases. The germline V gene encodes CDR1 SGHAT and CDR2 FQNNGV. CDR3 bases: TGTGCCAGCAGCTCCCAAGGACTAGCGGGAGGCGTAGATACGCAGTATTTT. It codes for CASSSQGLAGGVDTQYF.

The chain is built from TRBV19 and TRBJ2-5; 11 bases match TRBD2. Trimming cost V 6 bases and J 5 bases; bases outside gene matches: 8. This CDR3 has 15 residues. Per the germline V gene, CDR1 is LNHDA and CDR2 is SQIVND (reference sequence). The CDR3 DNA reads TGTGCCAGTAGCCCAACTAGCGGGAGCGGGGAGACCCAGTACTTC. Translated: CASSPTSGSGETQYF.

The gene calls are TRBV5-1 and TRBJ2-5; 8 bases line up with TRBD2. Germline trimming cut 6 bases from V and 4 bases from J; bases unmatched to any gene: 14. The CDR3 is 16 amino acids. Germline V gene lookup returns CDR1 SGHRS and CDR2 YFSETQ. The CDR3 region is CASTTRPREEGETQYF. The CDR3 region has the DNA TGCGCCAGCACCACCCGGCCGCGGGAGGAAGGAGAGACCCAGTACTTC.

The gene calls are TRBV28 and TRBJ2-2; 8 nucleotides align to TRBD2. The length of the CDR3 is 15 residues. Germline V lookup: CDR1 MDHEN, CDR2 SYDVKM. With 2 bases clipped from V and 4 bases from J, the junction kept 3 bases outside the gene matches. For the CDR3, the DNA is TGTGCCAGCAGTTTAACGGGGGGGGCCACCGGGGAGCTGTTTTTT. Translation: CASSLTGGATGELFF.

V usage is TRBV11-2 and J usage is TRBJ2-1, with a tentative D call TRBD1 (5 bases). Trimming stripped 1 base from V and 12 bases from J, with 19 bases between. CDR3 length equals 15 residues. Germline V gives CDR1 SGHAT, CDR2 FQNNGV. The CDR3 region is CASSLGVGRASPQFF. The DNA of the CDR3 is TGTGCCAGCAGCTTAGGGGTCGGCAGGGCGAGTCCGCAGTTCTTC.

The chain recombines TRBV5-4 with TRBJ1-3, with TRBD1 identical over 7 bases. Looked up from germline, CDR1 is SGHNT and CDR2 is YYREEE (reference sequence). The CDR3 contains 16 residues. With 3 bases clipped from V and 0 bases from J, the junction kept 6 bases outside the gene matches. CDR3 coding DNA: TGTGCCAGCAGCTCCCCGGGACAGAGCTCTGGAAACACCATATATTTT. Translation gives CASSSPGQSSGNTIYF.

This sequence joins TRBV27 and TRBJ1-2, with 8 bases fitting TRBD1. V shed 3 bases and J 8 bases; nucleotides not matched to a gene: 5. Germline CDR1 and CDR2: MNHEY and SMNVEV (reference sequence). This CDR3 contains 13 residues. In nucleotides, the CDR3 is TGTGCCAGCAGTTTCCGTGGGGACAGGGGCTACACCTTC. This encodes CASSFRGDRGYTF.

The chain joins TRBV27 to TRBJ2-7, with 7 nucleotides matching TRBD1. The V and J ends lost 4 bases and 2 bases, in that order; junction bases with no gene match: 5. CDR1 is MNHEY and CDR2 is SMNVEV in the germline V gene (reference sequence). The CDR3 length is 14 residues. The CDR3 loop reads CASSYGDRAYEQYF. The CDR3 coding sequence is TGTGCCAGCAGTTATGGGGACAGAGCCTACGAGCAGTACTTC.

In its sample, this clone was seen a few times. The chain has TRBV4-1 and TRBJ1-4; maybe TRBD1 (5 bases). CDR1 MGHRA and CDR2 YSYEKL come from the germline V gene. The length of the CDR3 is 15 residues. Trimming stripped 0 bases from V and 8 bases from J, with 13 bases between. The DNA for the CDR3 is TGCGCCAGCAGCCAAGATGGGGCCTTCGGAGAAAAACTGTTTTTT. This sequence encodes CASSQDGAFGEKLFF.

Here the CDR3 DNA reads TGTGCCAGCAAACCGACAGGGGGCCCGATGAACACTGAAGCTTTCTTT. As protein: CASKPTGGPMNTEAFF. The gene calls are TRBV27 and TRBJ1-1; 10 bases agree with TRBD1. Germline V gene sequence: CDR1 MNHEY, CDR2 SMNVEV (reference sequence). The junction had 8 bases not matched to a gene; V was cut back by 7 bases and J by 0 bases. The CDR3 contains 16 residues.

CDR3 protein: CASSVISSQQFF. The CDR3 nucleotides are TGTGCCAGCAGCGTAATATCTTCCCAGCAGTTCTTC. V usage is TRBV7-2 and J usage is TRBJ2-1, with unresolved D. The germline gives CDR1 SGHTA, CDR2 FQGNSA. V dropped 5 bases and J dropped 11 bases, with 13 bases sitting between them. There are 12 residues in the CDR3.

This chain links TRBV2 with TRBJ2-7, with D unclear. The ends were cut back, 5 bases at V and 3 bases at J, with 8 bases in the middle. The CDR3 is 12 residues long. In germline, CDR1 is SNHLY, CDR2 FYNNEI. CDR3 sequence reads: CASSLPGYEQYF. In nucleotides, the CDR3 is TGTGCCAGCAGTCTTCCCGGCTACGAGCAGTACTTC. The entire variable domain, with the rest obtained from reference TRBV2 and TRBJ2-7, is as follows: EPEVTQTPSHQVTQMGQEVILRCVPISNHLYFYWYRQILGQKVEFLVSFYNNEISEKSEIFDDQFSVERPDGSNFTLKIRSTKLEDSAMYFCASSLPGYEQYFGPGTRLTVT.

This clone was seen a handful of times. V is TRBV5-1 and J is TRBJ2-1; D uncertain. The germline V gene encodes CDR1 SGHRS and CDR2 YFSETQ. The CDR3 contains 13 residues. Trimming removed 0 bases at V and 6 bases at J, with 7 bases between. CDR3 DNA sequence: TGCGCCAGCAGCTTGGATCGCGCCAATGAGCAGTTCTTC. Translated: CASSLDRANEQFF.

This clone was detected only a few times. The V gene is TRBV5-4, the J gene TRBJ1-1; 10 nucleotides align to TRBD1. The CDR3 runs 15 residues. V shed 2 bases and J 1 base; nucleotides not matched to a gene: 2. In germline, CDR1 is SGHNT, CDR2 YYREEE (reference sequence). CDR3 protein: CASSFDRGPNTEAFF. The DNA for the CDR3 is TGTGCCAGCAGCTTTGACAGGGGGCCGAACACTGAAGCTTTCTTT. The full variable domain, completed using reference TRBV5-4 and TRBJ1-1, is ETGVTQSPTHLIKTRGQQVTLRCSSQSGHNTVSWYQQALGQGPQFIFQYYREEENGRGNFPPRFSGLQFPNYSSELNVNALELDDSALYLCASSFDRGPNTEAFFGQGTRLTVV.

The chain is built from TRBV19 and TRBJ1-1, with D tentatively TRBD1 (6 bases). The CDR3 runs to 14 residues. V lost 5 bases, J lost 1 base, and 11 bases lay in between. CDR1 and CDR2 from the germline V gene are LNHDA and SQIVND (reference sequence). CDR3 nucleotides: TGTGCCAGTAGTCGGACAGTGGGGAACACTGAAGCTTTCTTT. It codes for CASSRTVGNTEAFF.

The chain combines TRBV4-1 with TRBJ2-1; D is undetermined. The CDR3 runs 13 residues. Trimming cost V 0 bases and J 9 bases, with 9 bases left between them. The germline V gene has CDR1 MGHRA and CDR2 YSYEKL. The DNA of the CDR3 is TGCGCCAGCAGCCAAGATCCCCTAGTTGAGCAGTTCTTC. Its translation is CASSQDPLVEQFF.

The rearrangement joins TRBV27 to TRBJ2-7; TRBD2 matches 7 bases. V dropped 5 bases and J dropped 4; count of bases not matched to a gene: 8. CDR3 length equals 14 residues. The V gene's germline CDR1 is MNHEY and CDR2 SMNVEV (reference sequence). As DNA, the CDR3 is TGTGCCAGCAGTATTATGACCGGGGGGTACGAGCAGTACTTC. Amino acid sequence: CASSIMTGGYEQYF.

This chain connects TRBV28 to TRBJ2-5, with D perhaps TRBD2 (5 bases). This CDR3 contains 13 residues. The V gene's germline CDR1 is MDHEN and CDR2 SYDVKM. Trimming removed 5 bases from V and 4 bases from J, with 11 bases in between. The CDR3 loop reads CASSRGDIETQYF. DNA for the CDR3: TGTGCCAGCAGTCGGGGAGATATAGAGACCCAGTACTTC.

The chain recombines TRBV5-1 with TRBJ2-5, with D uncertain. The V end lost 3 bases, the J end lost 0 bases, and 6 bases lay between the germline ends. The CDR3 length is 13 residues. The germline gives CDR1 SGHRS, CDR2 YFSETQ. CDR3 sequence reads: CASSSEYQETQYF. In DNA, the CDR3 is TGCGCCAGCAGCTCGGAGTACCAAGAGACCCAGTACTTC.

J is TRBJ2-1 and V is TRBV5-4; D gene ambiguous. Germline V gene sequence: CDR1 SGHNT, CDR2 YYREEE (reference sequence). The CDR3 totals 11 residues. Here the CDR3 reads CAYSGYNEQFF. CDR3 DNA sequence: TGTGCGTACTCGGGTTACAATGAGCAGTTCTTC.

V usage is TRBV6-1 and J usage is TRBJ2-7, with 9 bases that match TRBD1. With 8 bases clipped from V and 5 bases from J, the junction kept 7 bases outside the gene matches. Germline CDR1 is MNHNS and CDR2 is SASEGT. The CDR3 is made up of 13 amino acids. The chain's CDR3 is CASARTGGNEQYF. CDR3 sequence (DNA): TGTGCCAGCGCCCGCACAGGGGGCAACGAGCAGTACTTC.

The rearrangement links TRBV27 to TRBJ2-3; the match to TRBD2 covers 10 bases. CDR3 length equals 16 residues. With 5 bases clipped from V and 1 base from J, the junction kept 6 bases outside the gene matches. The V gene's germline CDR1 is MNHEY and CDR2 SMNVEV (reference sequence). The CDR3 DNA is TGTGCCAGCAGTCCTATAGCGGGAGGAGGCACAGATACGCAGTATTTT. Encoded protein: CASSPIAGGGTDTQYF.

V gene TRBV7-9 combines with J gene TRBJ1-5, with D unresolved. The CDR3 covers 13 residues. V was pared by 2 bases and J by 5 bases, with 7 bases between. CDR1 is SEHNR, CDR2 FQNEAQ, per germline (reference sequence). The CDR3 loop is CASSLFPDQPQHF. CDR3 coding DNA: TGTGCCAGCAGCTTATTCCCCGATCAGCCCCAGCATTTT.

V usage is TRBV7-9 and J usage is TRBJ2-5; possibly TRBD2 for D (6 bases). Trimming removed 5 bases from V and 4 bases from J, with 17 bases in between. The germline V gene has CDR1 SEHNR and CDR2 FQNEAQ (reference sequence). This CDR3 spans 15 amino acids. The CDR3 DNA reads as TGTGCCAGCAGCCCAAACGGGGGAGTAGGAGAGACCCAGTACTTC. Its translation is CASSPNGGVGETQYF. Supplemented by reference TRBV7-9 and TRBJ2-5, the full variable domain reads DTGVSQNPRHKITKRGQNVTFRCDPISEHNRLYWYRQTLGQGPEFLTYFQNEAQLEKSRLLSDRFSAERPKGSFSTLEIQRTEQGDSAMYLCASSPNGGVGETQYFGPGTRLLVL.